Described below is a single T cell receptor beta chain sequence and its context. Its antigen remains unknown. Libraries were prepared by immunoSEQ multiplex PCR; TCRdb keeps only in-frame clonotypes and omits some of them. The sample includes approximately 40,000 clones, around 88% of them seen just once. The data were taken from a study of OX40 agonist ivuxolimab in advanced cancers. Study in general: An anti-OX40 (CD134) antibody with agonistic activity, ivuxolimab, was administered to patients. Partial responses occurred in Three dose-escalation patients, one with hepatocellular carcinoma and two with cutaneous melanoma. Study-wide results and limits: In the expanded peripheral T cells, antigen specificity was never determined.

The J segment lost 6 bases and the V segment lost 2 bases, leaving 2 bases of the junction unmatched. CDR1 LGHNA and CDR2 YNFKEQ come from the germline V gene. This CDR3 has 13 residues. V and J are TRBV4-2 and TRBJ2-7; 9 bases are a match to TRBD2. The clonotype comes from an adult with an advanced solid tumor such as melanoma, head and neck, liver or kidney cancer. Sequenced here: CD4+ or CD8+ T cells sorted from blood, sampled in a trial of the OX40 agonist ivuxolimab. The CDR3, as DNA: TGTGCCAGCAGCCAACTAGCGGGATCCGAGCAGTACTTC. This gives the protein CASSQLAGSEQYF.